A single sample gave rise to the 29 T cell receptor beta chains below, sequenced in a study of T cell responses to AZD1222 COVID-19 vaccine. The assay was immunoSEQ multiplex PCR, and TCRdb's table has in-frame clones only and misses some. Of some 120,000 clones in the sample, more than 70% are singletons; the top ten hold roughly 3.9%. The material sequenced was peripheral blood, taken on day 0 of AZD1222 vaccination. Receptor source: an adult in good health.

This chain joins TRBV30 and TRBJ1-1; D is perhaps TRBD1 (5 bases). Germline CDR1 reads GTSNPN; CDR2 reads SVGIG (reference sequence). The CDR3 totals 15 residues. V was trimmed by 3 bases and J by 1 base, leaving 15 bases between them. CDR3 sequence (DNA): TGTGCCTGGAGACGCGTGGGGCGGGAGAACACTGAAGCTTTCTTT. This codes for CAWRRVGRENTEAFF.

Only a few counts were recorded for this clone. J is TRBJ1-5 and V is TRBV27; D is ambiguous. The CDR3 totals 15 residues. Trimming stripped 6 bases from V and 5 bases from J, with 17 bases between. Germline assignment: CDR1 MNHEY and CDR2 SMNVEV (reference sequence). CDR3 nucleotides: TGTGCCAGCAGACTATGGGATAGAGATGATCAGCCCCAGCATTTT. It encodes CASRLWDRDDQPQHF.

This chain joins TRBV6-5 and TRBJ1-3; 7 nucleotides align to TRBD1. V was pared by 3 bases and J by 4 bases, with 6 bases of the junction left unmatched. The CDR3 consists of 15 residues. The germline V gene has CDR1 MNHEY and CDR2 SVGAGI. The CDR3 nucleotides read TGTGCCAGCAGTTATCCAACAGGGGACGGAAACACCATATATTTT. This translates into CASSYPTGDGNTIYF.

The chain uses TRBV10-3 and TRBJ2-3; 9 positions agree with TRBD1. The CDR3 is made up of 14 amino acids. J gave up 6 bases and V 8 bases, and 9 bases lay outside the gene matches. The germline V gene has CDR1 ENHRY and CDR2 SYGVKD. CDR3: CAISGTGYPDTQYF. CDR3 bases: TGTGCCATCTCCGGGACAGGGTATCCTGATACGCAGTATTTT.

The chain uses TRBV4-1 and TRBJ1-3; TRBD1 aligns across 10 bases. V gave up 1 base and J gave up 3 bases; unmatched junction bases: 3. Germline lookup yields CDR1 MGHRA and CDR2 YSYEKL. The length of the CDR3 is 16 residues. DNA for the CDR3: TGCGCCAGCAGCCAAGGACAGGGGGCGTTTGGAAACACCATATATTTT. This gives the protein CASSQGQGAFGNTIYF.

V is TRBV14 and J is TRBJ1-3; D remains unclear. The CDR3 has 16 residues. Germline V gene sequence: CDR1 SGHDN, CDR2 FVKESK. Between the trimmed V and J ends, which lost 4 bases and 2 bases, there was a span of 15 bases. The CDR3 sequence: CASSPTFWVTGNTIYF. The CDR3 nucleotides are TGTGCCAGCAGCCCAACCTTCTGGGTAACTGGAAACACCATATATTTT.

This clone was found a few times. The V gene is TRBV18, the J gene TRBJ2-7; no clear D gene. With 1 base removed from V and 0 bases from J, the gap between germline ends came to 7 bases. CDR3 length: 14 amino acids. Germline lookup yields CDR1 KGHSH and CDR2 LQKENI. CDR3 nucleotide sequence: TGTGCCAGCTCACCACATGAGGACTCCTACGAGCAGTACTTC. Translating gives CASSPHEDSYEQYF.

The chain combines TRBV27 with TRBJ1-1; D may be TRBD1 (5 bases). CDR1 is MNHEY, CDR2 SMNVEV, per germline (reference sequence). There are 17 residues in the CDR3. Trimming took off 0 bases at V and 6 bases at J, with 20 bases between the two ends. Here the CDR3 DNA reads TGTGCCAGCAGTTTATCCATGGGCGGGGCCCTGAAGGCTGAAGCTTTCTTT. It specifies CASSLSMGGALKAEAFF.

DNA for the CDR3: TGTGCCAGCAGTCGATACCAAGAGACCCAGTACTTC. It encodes CASSRYQETQYF. The V call is TRBV11-1, the J call TRBJ2-5, with D uncertain. Trimming took 6 bases from V and 0 from J, leaving 5 bases between them. CDR1 is SGHAT and CDR2 is FQDESV in the germline V gene (reference sequence). This CDR3 has 12 amino acids.

The gene calls are TRBV27 and TRBJ2-3, with a weak D call TRBD2 (6 bases). CDR3 length equals 14 residues. Germline CDR1 reads MNHEY; CDR2 reads SMNVEV (reference sequence). V was pared by 2 bases and J by 4 bases, with 10 bases between. The CDR3 loop is CASSLPGVADTQYF. The CDR3 DNA is TGTGCCAGCAGTTTACCGGGGGTGGCAGATACGCAGTATTTT.

CDR3 residues: CASSQPTSGRDEQFF. The CDR3 DNA reads as TGTGCCAGCAGCCAACCGACTAGCGGCCGGGATGAGCAGTTCTTC. The chain uses TRBV4-2 and TRBJ2-1; 9 bases are shared with TRBD2. The CDR3 length is 15 residues. J was trimmed by 8 bases and V by 2 bases; bases with no gene match: 7. Germline CDR1 is LGHNA and CDR2 is YNFKEQ.

J is TRBJ1-1 and V is TRBV19; D is perhaps TRBD1 (6 bases). Germline V gene lookup returns CDR1 LNHDA and CDR2 SQIVND (reference sequence). The CDR3 spans 13 residues. V was clipped by 3 bases and J by 7 bases, with 12 bases between them. This CDR3 is CASSIYGGGEAFF. As DNA, the CDR3 is TGTGCCAGTAGTATCTATGGGGGCGGTGAAGCTTTCTTT.

V gene TRBV12-3 or TRBV12-4 combines with J gene TRBJ1-5; a weak D match, TRBD1 (5 bases). The CDR3 totals 13 residues. V gave up 6 bases and J gave up 7 bases, with 13 bases separating them. The chain's CDR3 is CASSPGGRQPQHF. In DNA, the CDR3 is TGTGCCAGCAGCCCTGGGGGTCGCCAGCCCCAGCATTTT.

V gene TRBV19 combines with J gene TRBJ2-7; 8 bases map to TRBD1. Losses at the gene ends were 5 bases for V and 5 bases for J; bases not matched to a gene: 5. The CDR3 is made up of 13 amino acids. Germline CDR1 reads LNHDA; CDR2 reads SQIVND (reference sequence). DNA of the CDR3: TGTGCCAGTAGTGTCCAGGGGGCGGACGAGCAGTACTTC. Amino acids: CASSVQGADEQYF.

This chain uses TRBV28 with TRBJ2-7, with D possibly matching TRBD1 (7 bases). This CDR3 comprises 15 residues. V was trimmed by 5 bases and J by 1 base, leaving 15 bases between them. Germline CDR1 and CDR2: MDHEN and SYDVKM. The CDR3 sequence: CASSQASGGSYEQYF. In nucleotides, the CDR3 is TGTGCCAGCAGTCAGGCGTCAGGGGGGTCCTACGAGCAGTACTTC.

This chain connects TRBV5-6 to TRBJ1-1; 7 bases match TRBD1. The CDR3 runs to 13 residues. Germline CDR1 reads SGHDT; CDR2 reads YYEEEE. V dropped 8 bases and J dropped 4; count of bases not matched to a gene: 8. DNA of the CDR3: TGTGCCAGTATAAGACAGGGAGGCACTGAAGCTTTCTTT. The encoded protein is CASIRQGGTEAFF.

The chain couples TRBV10-3 to TRBJ2-7, with TRBD1 identical over 8 bases. The V and J ends lost 4 bases and 2 bases, in that order; junction bases with no gene match: 7. The CDR3 sequence is 15 residues long. The V gene's germline CDR1 is ENHRY and CDR2 SYGVKD. CDR3 region: CAISGTGRGAYEQYF. CDR3 DNA: TGTGCCATCAGTGGGACAGGGCGAGGGGCCTACGAGCAGTACTTC.

The chain combines TRBV28 with TRBJ2-1, with 9 bases identical to TRBD2. The germline V gene has CDR1 MDHEN and CDR2 SYDVKM. With V trimmed by 5 bases and J by 8 bases, 13 bases remained unmatched. The CDR3 loop spans 16 amino acids. Here the CDR3 reads CASSVVGTSKSHEQFF. Here the CDR3 DNA reads TGTGCCAGCAGTGTAGTCGGGACTAGCAAGTCCCATGAGCAGTTCTTC.

The CDR3 region has the DNA TGTGCCACCAGTGTAGGGAGCTCCTACAATGAGCAGTTCTTC. Its translation is CATSVGSSYNEQFF. V gene TRBV24-1 combines with J gene TRBJ2-1; possibly TRBD2 for D (5 bases). The germline V gene has CDR1 KGHDR and CDR2 SFDVKD. The CDR3 is 14 amino acids. Trimming shortened V by 5 bases and J by 0 bases, and 7 bases separated the two germline ends.

The genes are TRBV29-1 and TRBJ1-3; TRBD1 matches at 7 bases. The CDR3 runs 13 residues. Germline V gives CDR1 SQVTM, CDR2 ANQGSEA. Trimming took 7 bases from V and 0 from J; bases not matched to a gene: 3. In DNA, the CDR3 is TGCAGCGGACAGGGTATCTCTGGAAACACCATATATTTT. This gives the protein CSGQGISGNTIYF.

The chain joins TRBV18 to TRBJ2-7; 7 nucleotides align to TRBD1. Trimming at V came to 6 bases and at J to 0 bases, leaving 8 bases not matched to a gene. The V gene's germline CDR1 is KGHSH and CDR2 LQKENI. This CDR3 has 15 amino acids. CDR3 DNA sequence: TGTGCCAGCTCGCCCGGGACAGCGACCTCCTACGAGCAGTACTTC. This codes for CASSPGTATSYEQYF.

The sample holds a few counts of this clone. This rearrangement joins TRBV2 to TRBJ1-1, with 9 bases fitting TRBD1. The germline V gene encodes CDR1 SNHLY and CDR2 FYNNEI. The V gene end was trimmed by 4 bases and the J gene end by 8 bases; junction bases not matched to a gene: 5. The CDR3 consists of 13 residues. CDR3 nucleotide sequence: TGTGCCAGCAGTGTGGGACAGGGTCTAGAAGCTTTCTTT. Translation gives CASSVGQGLEAFF. Full variable domain (missing parts from reference TRBV2 and TRBJ1-1): EPEVTQTPSHQVTQMGQEVILRCVPISNHLYFYWYRQILGQKVEFLVSFYNNEISEKSEIFDDQFSVERPDGSNFTLKIRSTKLEDSAMYFCASSVGQGLEAFFGQGTRLTVV.

The chain recombines TRBV7-3 with TRBJ2-1; D remains ambiguous. Per germline, CDR1 SGHTA and CDR2 FQGTGA. V was trimmed by 2 bases and J by 7 bases, leaving 12 bases between them. The CDR3 has 14 amino acids. The CDR3 region has the DNA TGTGCCAGCAGCTTAGACCCGGGCCCTAATGAGCAGTTCTTC. It is translated as CASSLDPGPNEQFF.

The chain uses TRBV19 and TRBJ1-1; D is undetermined. The V and J ends lost 6 bases and 4 bases respectively, with 18 bases between them. The germline V gene encodes CDR1 LNHDA and CDR2 SQIVND (reference sequence). The CDR3 extends over 15 amino acids. The CDR3 DNA follows: TGTGCCAGTAGACCCAAGCCCGAGCTCGGCACTGAAGCTTTCTTT. Protein: CASRPKPELGTEAFF.

The chain uses TRBV12-3 or TRBV12-4 and TRBJ1-3; D ambiguous. This CDR3 is built from 12 residues. The germline V and J ends were trimmed by 3 bases and 6 bases, with 6 bases remaining between them. CDR3 in amino acids: CASSFLENTIYF. The CDR3 region has the DNA TGTGCCAGCAGTTTTCTCGAAAACACCATATATTTT.

V gene TRBV28 combines with J gene TRBJ2-7, with a tentative D call TRBD1 (6 bases). Trimming stripped 7 bases from V and 4 bases from J, with 20 bases between. Germline V gene data show CDR1 as MDHEN and CDR2 as SYDVKM. CDR3 length equals 15 residues. The CDR3 DNA reads TGTGCCAGCAAAGGGGGAAGGGGCGCCTCGTACGAGCAGTACTTC. Translated: CASKGGRGASYEQYF.

The CDR3: CASKGSRTNEKLFF. CDR3 DNA: TGTGCCAGCAAAGGGTCCCGCACTAATGAAAAACTGTTTTTT. The chain has TRBV27 and TRBJ1-4; D remains unclear. The CDR3 sequence is 14 residues long. The germline V gene has CDR1 MNHEY and CDR2 SMNVEV (reference sequence). V gave up 7 bases and J gave up 2 bases, with 11 bases separating them.

This chain connects TRBV19 to TRBJ1-6; D perhaps matches TRBD1 (6 bases). Germline V lookup: CDR1 LNHDA, CDR2 SQIVND (reference sequence). V gave up 7 bases and J gave up 7 bases, with 17 bases separating them. This CDR3 comprises 15 residues. The CDR3 region has the DNA TGTGCCAGTAATTTGGGGGGCTTTCGGAATTCACCCCTCCACTTT. Protein sequence: CASNLGGFRNSPLHF.

The chain links TRBV25-1 to TRBJ2-6; D gene ambiguous. Germline V gene data show CDR1 as MGHDK and CDR2 as SYGVNS. The CDR3 totals 13 residues. With 7 bases removed from V and 0 bases from J, the gap between germline ends came to 4 bases. The CDR3 reads CASTRSGANVLTF. CDR3 in DNA: TGTGCCAGCACCCGCTCTGGGGCCAACGTCCTGACTTTC.